This TCR beta chain was recovered during a study of blood T cell repertoires in COVID-19. About the study: Donors in the United States, Italy and Spain gave samples during acute or convalescent COVID-19.

Method: immunoSEQ multiplex PCR; TCRdb's copy keeps in-frame clones and lacks some. The sample shows under 300,000 clones, just under 90% of them seen only once. The CDR3 is 15 amino acids. CDR1 and CDR2 from the germline V gene are SGHAT and FQDESV (reference sequence). V was shortened by 1 base and J by 5 bases, with 14 bases between the two germline ends. What was sequenced was PBMCs or T cells enriched from blood (not recorded which). The chain recombines TRBV11-1 with TRBJ1-1, with D possibly TRBD1 on 5 matching bases. This TCR came from a woman aged 60-75 years who had recovered from COVID-19. CDR3 sequence: CASSLGGPRGTEAFF. In DNA form, the CDR3 reads TGTGCCAGCAGCTTAGGGGGCCCCCGGGGGACTGAAGCTTTCTTT.